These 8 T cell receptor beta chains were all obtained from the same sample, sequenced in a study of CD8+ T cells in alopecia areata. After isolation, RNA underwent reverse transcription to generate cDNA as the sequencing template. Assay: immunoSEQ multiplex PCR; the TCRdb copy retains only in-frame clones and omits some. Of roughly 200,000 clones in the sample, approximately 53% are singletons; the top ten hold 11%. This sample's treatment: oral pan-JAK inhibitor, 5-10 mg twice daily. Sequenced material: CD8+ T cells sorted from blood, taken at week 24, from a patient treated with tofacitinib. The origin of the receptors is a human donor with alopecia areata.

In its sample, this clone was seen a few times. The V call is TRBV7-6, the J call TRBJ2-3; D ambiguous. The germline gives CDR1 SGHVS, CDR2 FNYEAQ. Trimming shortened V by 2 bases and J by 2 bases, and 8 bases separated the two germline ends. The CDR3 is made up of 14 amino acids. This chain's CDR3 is CASSLRPNTDTQYF. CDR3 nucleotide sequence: TGTGCCAGCAGCTTAAGACCCAACACAGATACGCAGTATTTT.

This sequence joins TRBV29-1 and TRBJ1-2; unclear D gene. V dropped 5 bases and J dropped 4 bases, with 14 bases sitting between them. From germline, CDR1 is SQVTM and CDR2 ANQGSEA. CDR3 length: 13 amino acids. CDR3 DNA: TGCAGCGTTCCGAACGACTCACCCTATGGCTACACCTTC. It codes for CSVPNDSPYGYTF.

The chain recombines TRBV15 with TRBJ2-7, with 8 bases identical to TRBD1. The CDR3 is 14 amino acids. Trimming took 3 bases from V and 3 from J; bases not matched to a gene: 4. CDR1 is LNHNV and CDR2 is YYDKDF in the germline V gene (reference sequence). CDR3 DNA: TGTGCCACCAGCAGTGGGACAGGTTTCTACGAGCAGTACTTC. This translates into CATSSGTGFYEQYF.

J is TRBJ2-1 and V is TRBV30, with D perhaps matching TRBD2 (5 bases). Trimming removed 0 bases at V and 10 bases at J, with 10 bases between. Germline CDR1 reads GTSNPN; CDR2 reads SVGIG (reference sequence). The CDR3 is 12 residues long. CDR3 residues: CAWSVLGNEQFF. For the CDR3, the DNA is TGTGCCTGGAGTGTACTCGGGAACGAGCAGTTCTTC.

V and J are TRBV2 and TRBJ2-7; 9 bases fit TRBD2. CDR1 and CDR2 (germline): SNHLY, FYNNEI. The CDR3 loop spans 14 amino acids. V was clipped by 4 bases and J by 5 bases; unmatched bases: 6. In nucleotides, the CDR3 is TGTGCCAGCAGTGTAGCTAGCGGGGCCGACGAGCAGTACTTC. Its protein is CASSVASGADEQYF.

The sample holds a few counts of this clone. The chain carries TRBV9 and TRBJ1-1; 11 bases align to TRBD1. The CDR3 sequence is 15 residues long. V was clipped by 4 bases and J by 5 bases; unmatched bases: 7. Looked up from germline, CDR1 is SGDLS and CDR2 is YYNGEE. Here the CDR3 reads CASSLGTGGWTEAFF. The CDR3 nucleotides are TGTGCCAGCAGCTTAGGGACAGGGGGTTGGACTGAAGCTTTCTTT.

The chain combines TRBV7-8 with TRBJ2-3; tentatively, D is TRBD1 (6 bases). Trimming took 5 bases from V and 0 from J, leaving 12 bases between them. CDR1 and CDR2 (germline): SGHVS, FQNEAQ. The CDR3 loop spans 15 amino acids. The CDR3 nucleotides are TGTGCCAGCAGCGTATGGGACACTAGCACAGATACGCAGTATTTT. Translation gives CASSVWDTSTDTQYF.

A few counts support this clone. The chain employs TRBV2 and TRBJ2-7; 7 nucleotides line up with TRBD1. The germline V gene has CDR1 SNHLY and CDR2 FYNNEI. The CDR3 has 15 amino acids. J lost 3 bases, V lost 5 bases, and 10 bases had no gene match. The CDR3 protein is CASSPNTGDSYEQYF. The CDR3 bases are TGTGCCAGCAGTCCTAACACAGGGGACAGCTACGAGCAGTACTTC.